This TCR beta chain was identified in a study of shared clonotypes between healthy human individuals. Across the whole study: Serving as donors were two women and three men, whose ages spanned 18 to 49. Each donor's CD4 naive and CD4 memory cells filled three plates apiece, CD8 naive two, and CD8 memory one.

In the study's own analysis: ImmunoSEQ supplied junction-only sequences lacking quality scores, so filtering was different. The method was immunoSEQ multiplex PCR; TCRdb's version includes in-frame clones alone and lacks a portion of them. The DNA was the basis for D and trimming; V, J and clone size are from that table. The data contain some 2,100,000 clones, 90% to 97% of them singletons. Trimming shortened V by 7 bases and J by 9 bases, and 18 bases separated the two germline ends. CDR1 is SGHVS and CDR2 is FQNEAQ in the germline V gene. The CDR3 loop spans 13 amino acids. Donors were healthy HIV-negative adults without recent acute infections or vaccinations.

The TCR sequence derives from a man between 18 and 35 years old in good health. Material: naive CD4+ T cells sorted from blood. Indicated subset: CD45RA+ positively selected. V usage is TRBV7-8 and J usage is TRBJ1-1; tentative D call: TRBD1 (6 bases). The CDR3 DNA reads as TGTGCCAGCACTAGGGGCCCGGGACAAAAAGCTTTCTTT. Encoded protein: CASTRGPGQKAFF.